This is a list of T cell receptor beta chains from one sample in a study of blood T cell repertoires in COVID-19. The protocol was immunoSEQ multiplex PCR, while the TCRdb copy is restricted to in-frame clones and leaves out a portion. The data hold about 150,000 clones, with around 86% observed a single time. Material: peripheral blood. These receptors all stem from a man aged 60 to 69 with COVID-19, enrolled during active disease. Both conserved end residues are part of each CDR3. Each record gives: J gene, clone size, V gene, D gene, CDR3 DNA, CDR3 protein. The D gene is left open where the match is weak. Where a row states a size, it is once, few, many or the class of an expanded clone; other rows omit it.

J: TRBJ1-5
size: -
V: TRBV19
D: TRBD1
DNA: TGTGCCAGTAATCGGGACAGTTCTGTCCGCCAGCCCCAGCATTTT
CDR3: CASNRDSSVRQPQHF

J: TRBJ1-5
size: -
V: TRBV18
D: TRBD1
DNA: TGTGCCAGCTCACCATCGGGACAGGGGATTGGGAGCAATCAGCCCCAGCATTTT
CDR3: CASSPSGQGIGSNQPQHF

J: TRBJ1-5
size: -
V: TRBV18
D: -
DNA: TGTGCCAGCTCACCAACCGACGGGGGGCAATCGGGTCGCAATCAGCCCCAGCATTTT
CDR3: CASSPTDGGQSGRNQPQHF

J: TRBJ1-1
size: -
V: TRBV9
D: -
DNA: TGTGCCAGCAGCGTAGGGCGGGGGCTCCTGAACACTGAAGCTTTCTTT
CDR3: CASSVGRGLLNTEAFF

J: TRBJ2-5
size: -
V: TRBV7-2
D: TRBD1
DNA: TGTGCCAGCAGCGGACGGACAGGGCAAGAGACCCAGTACTTC
CDR3: CASSGRTGQETQYF

J: TRBJ2-1
size: once
V: TRBV19
D: TRBD1
DNA: TGTGCCAGTAGTAAACAGGGGTCCTACAATGAGCAGTTCTTC
CDR3: CASSKQGSYNEQFF

J: TRBJ1-2
size: few
V: TRBV30
D: -
DNA: TGTGCCTGGAGTGGGGGGACACGCTATGGCTACACCTTC
CDR3: CAWSGGTRYGYTF

J: TRBJ1-4
size: -
V: TRBV6-6
D: TRBD1
DNA: TGTGCCAGCAGACAGGGGGCCACTAATGAAAAACTGTTTTTT
CDR3: CASRQGATNEKLFF

J: TRBJ1-2
size: -
V: TRBV27
D: TRBD1
DNA: TGTGCCAGCAGTCTCAGACAGGGCCCTAACTATGGCTACACCTTC
CDR3: CASSLRQGPNYGYTF

J: TRBJ1-5
size: -
V: TRBV28
D: -
DNA: TGTGCCAGCACCCGGACAGTGAATCAGCCCCAGCATTTT
CDR3: CASTRTVNQPQHF

J: TRBJ2-5
size: -
V: TRBV5-1
D: -
DNA: TGCGCCAGCAGCTTGAGTCTACTAGAGACCCAGTACTTC
CDR3: CASSLSLLETQYF